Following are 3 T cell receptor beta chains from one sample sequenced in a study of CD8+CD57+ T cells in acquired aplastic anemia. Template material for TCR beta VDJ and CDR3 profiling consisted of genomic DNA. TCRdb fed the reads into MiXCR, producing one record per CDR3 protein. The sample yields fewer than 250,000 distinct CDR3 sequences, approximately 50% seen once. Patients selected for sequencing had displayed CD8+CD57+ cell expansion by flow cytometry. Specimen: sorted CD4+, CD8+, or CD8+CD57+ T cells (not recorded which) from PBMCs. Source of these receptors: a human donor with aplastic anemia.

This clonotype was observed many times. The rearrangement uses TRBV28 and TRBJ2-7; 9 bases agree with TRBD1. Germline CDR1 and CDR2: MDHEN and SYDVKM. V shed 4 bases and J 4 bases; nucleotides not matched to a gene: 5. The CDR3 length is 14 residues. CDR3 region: CASSSTGGLYEQYF. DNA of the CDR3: TGTGCCAGCAGTTCGACAGGGGGTCTTTACGAGCAGTACTTC.

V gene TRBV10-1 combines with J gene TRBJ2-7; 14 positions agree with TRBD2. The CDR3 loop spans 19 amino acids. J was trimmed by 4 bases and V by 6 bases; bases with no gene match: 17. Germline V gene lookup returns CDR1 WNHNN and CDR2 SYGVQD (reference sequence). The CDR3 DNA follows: TGCGCCAGCAGCGACGGAAGGATGACTAGCGGGAGGGAGAGGTACGAGCAGTACTTC. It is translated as CASSDGRMTSGRERYEQYF.

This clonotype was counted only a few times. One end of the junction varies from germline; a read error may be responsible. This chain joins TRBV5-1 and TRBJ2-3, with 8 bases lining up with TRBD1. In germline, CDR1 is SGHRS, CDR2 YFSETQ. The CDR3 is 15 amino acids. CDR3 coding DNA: TGTGCCAGCAGCTTTTCAGGGGGCGCGGTAGATACGCAGTATTTT. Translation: CASSFSGGAVDTQYF.